A selection of T cell receptor beta chains follows, all from one sample in a study of blood T cell repertoires in COVID-19. This table comes from immunoSEQ multiplex PCR, and its TCRdb copy is limited to in-frame clones, with some not included. This sample has about 42,000 clones, with around 89% found just once. The material sequenced was peripheral blood. The source of these receptors is a man aged 45-65 years with active COVID-19. Each CDR3 is given with its conserved first and last residue. Each record gives: J gene, clone size, V gene, D gene, CDR3 DNA, CDR3 protein. The D gene is left open where the match is weak. Only some rows state a clone size, as once, few, many or a class for expanded clones.

J gene: TRBJ1-6; clone size: few; V gene: TRBV4-3; D gene: -; CDR3 DNA: TGCGCCAGCAGCCCTGGGCCCTATAATTCACCCCTCCACTTT; CDR3 protein: CASSPGPYNSPLHF
J gene: TRBJ2-5; clone size: -; V gene: TRBV7-9; D gene: -; CDR3 DNA: TGTGCCAGCAGCGGATTCGGGGGGCCAGGGGAGACCCAGTACTTC; CDR3 protein: CASSGFGGPGETQYF
J gene: TRBJ2-1; clone size: -; V gene: TRBV5-4; D gene: TRBD2; CDR3 DNA: TGTGCCAGCAGCCGCGGACTAGCGGGCCTTTACAATGAGCAGTTCTTC; CDR3 protein: CASSRGLAGLYNEQFF
J gene: TRBJ2-5; clone size: once; V gene: TRBV18; D gene: TRBD1; CDR3 DNA: TGTGCCAGCTCATCAGGGGGAATGGAGACCCAGTACTTC; CDR3 protein: CASSSGGMETQYF
J gene: TRBJ1-4; clone size: -; V gene: TRBV19; D gene: TRBD1; CDR3 DNA: TGTGCCAGTAAAGTCACCGACAGGGGAAATGAAAAACTGTTTTTT; CDR3 protein: CASKVTDRGNEKLFF
J gene: TRBJ1-3; clone size: -; V gene: TRBV5-4; D gene: -; CDR3 DNA: TGTGCCAGCGGGGGGGCAGGGGAAGGAAACACCATATATTTT; CDR3 protein: CASGGAGEGNTIYF
J gene: TRBJ1-3; clone size: -; V gene: TRBV7-2; D gene: TRBD1; CDR3 DNA: TGTGCCAGCCGATGGGACAGGGGAACTGGAAACACCATATATTTT; CDR3 protein: CASRWDRGTGNTIYF
J gene: TRBJ2-5; clone size: -; V gene: TRBV9; D gene: -; CDR3 DNA: TGTGCCAGCAGCGTAGCCGGGGTACGGGAGACCCAGTACTTC; CDR3 protein: CASSVAGVRETQYF
J gene: TRBJ1-5; clone size: -; V gene: TRBV28; D gene: -; CDR3 DNA: TGTGCCAGCTTAGATCAGCCCCAGCATTTT; CDR3 protein: CASLDQPQHF
J gene: TRBJ2-2; clone size: -; V gene: TRBV6-5; D gene: TRBD2; CDR3 DNA: TGTGCCAGCACCTTCAGGTCGCGGGGGGGCGGGGAGCTGTTTTTT; CDR3 protein: CASTFRSRGGGELFF
J gene: TRBJ2-3; clone size: -; V gene: TRBV18; D gene: -; CDR3 DNA: TGTGCCAGCTCACGACACCCCACAGATACGCAGTATTTT; CDR3 protein: CASSRHPTDTQYF
J gene: TRBJ2-5; clone size: -; V gene: TRBV5-1; D gene: TRBD2; CDR3 DNA: TGCGCCAGCAGCCGGGGGGACGGACAAGAGACCCAGTACTTC; CDR3 protein: CASSRGDGQETQYF
J gene: TRBJ1-6; clone size: -; V gene: TRBV3-1/TRBV3-2; D gene: -; CDR3 DNA: TGTGCCAGCAGCCAAGATCCCGGGTTTGTTTCACCCCTCCACTTT; CDR3 protein: CASSQDPGFVSPLHF
J gene: TRBJ2-7; clone size: -; V gene: TRBV5-6; D gene: TRBD1; CDR3 DNA: TGTGCCAGCAGCTTGATTCGACAGGGGGAGATAAACGAGCAGTACTTC; CDR3 protein: CASSLIRQGEINEQYF
J gene: TRBJ1-5; clone size: -; V gene: TRBV5-4; D gene: -; CDR3 DNA: TGTGCCAGCAGCTTGGACTCAGGGGCCAATCAGCCCCAGCATTTT; CDR3 protein: CASSLDSGANQPQHF
J gene: TRBJ1-2; clone size: -; V gene: TRBV9; D gene: -; CDR3 DNA: TGTGCCAGCAGCTCAGCAGGGCTCCATAACTATGGCTACACCTTC; CDR3 protein: CASSSAGLHNYGYTF
J gene: TRBJ2-2; clone size: -; V gene: TRBV3-1/TRBV3-2; D gene: TRBD1; CDR3 DNA: TGTGCCAGCAGCCGAAACAGGGGGACCGGGGAGCTGTTTTTT; CDR3 protein: CASSRNRGTGELFF